This T cell receptor beta chain comes out of a study of cytomegalovirus exposure and HLA in healthy donors. Study-wide findings and caveats: A later analysis showed HLA-associated TCR beta chains outstripping equally common others in clonal expansion.

The CDR3 has 13 amino acids. Trimming pared 2 bases from V and 1 base from J, leaving 3 bases between. Germline V gives CDR1 KGHSY, CDR2 FQNENV. This PCR relied on a set of 60 Vbeta primers and 13 Jbeta primers. Sequencing used immunoSEQ multiplex PCR; TCRdb keeps in-frame clones, though not all of them. The top ten clones hold about 2% of a sample with 180,000 or so clones, around three quarters of them seen once. A single count supports this clone. The antigen is not known. What was sequenced was PBMCs. The sequence came from a woman in her forties or fifties in good health and CMV-seronegative. V gene TRBV16 combines with J gene TRBJ2-1; D is ambiguous. The CDR3 reads CASSQESYNEQFF. The CDR3, as DNA: TGTGCCAGCAGCCAAGAGTCCTACAATGAGCAGTTCTTC.